This TCR beta chain originates from a study of T cell repertoires in cytomegalovirus infection. On this clonotype: No antigen is known for it. One base away lies a much larger clone, so this may be a sequencing read error.

The V and J ends lost 3 bases and 2 bases, in that order; junction bases with no gene match: 8. This CDR3 contains 16 residues. Study-level findings and limits: HLA-C-restricted TCR beta clonotypes specific for CMV led the ex vivo response.

Each CDR3 protein gets one entry after TCRdb re-called the reads with MiXCR. The table has 120,000 to 150,000 distinct CDR3 sequences, under 8.5% seen once. The source is a human donor in good health (CMV status not recorded). Some clones in this sample may be carry-over from other donors' samples. Sequenced: PBMCs. The chain employs TRBV12-3 or TRBV12-4 and TRBJ1-2; the match to TRBD1 covers 8 bases. CDR3 residues: CASSFGWGQENYGYTF. The CDR3 region has the DNA TGTGCCAGCAGTTTCGGTTGGGGACAGGAAAACTATGGCTACACCTTC.